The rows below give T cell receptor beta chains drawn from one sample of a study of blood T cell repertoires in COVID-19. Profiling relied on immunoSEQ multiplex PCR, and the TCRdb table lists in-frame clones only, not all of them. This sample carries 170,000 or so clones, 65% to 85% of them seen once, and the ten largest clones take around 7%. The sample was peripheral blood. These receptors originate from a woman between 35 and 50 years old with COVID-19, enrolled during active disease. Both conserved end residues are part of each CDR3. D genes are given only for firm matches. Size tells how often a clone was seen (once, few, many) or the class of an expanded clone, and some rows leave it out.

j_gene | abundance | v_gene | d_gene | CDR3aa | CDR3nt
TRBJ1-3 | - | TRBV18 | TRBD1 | CASSPIAGTGSVVTGNTIYF | TGTGCCAGCTCGCCCATCGCCGGGACAGGGTCTGTCGTTACCGGAAACACCATATATTTT
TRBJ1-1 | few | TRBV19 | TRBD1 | CASSIDGRGLTEAFF | TGTGCCAGTAGTATAGATGGCAGGGGGCTAACTGAAGCTTTCTTT
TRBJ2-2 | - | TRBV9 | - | CASNQRIGRAGELFF | TGTGCCAGCAACCAGAGAATAGGGCGGGCCGGGGAGCTGTTTTTT
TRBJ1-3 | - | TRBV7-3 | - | CASSLTATGSGNTIYF | TGTGCCAGCAGCTTAACGGCGACTGGCTCTGGAAACACCATATATTTT
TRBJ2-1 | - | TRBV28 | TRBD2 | CASSSGLAGEQFF | TGTGCCAGCAGTTCGGGACTAGCGGGGGAGCAGTTCTTC
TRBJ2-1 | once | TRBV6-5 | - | CASSLRELTYNEQFF | TGTGCCAGCAGCCTCCGGGAGCTCACCTACAATGAGCAGTTCTTC
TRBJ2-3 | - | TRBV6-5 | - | CASSYSLSTDTQYF | TGTGCCAGCAGTTACTCCCTGAGCACAGATACGCAGTATTTT
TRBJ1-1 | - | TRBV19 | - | CASSIDPGGNTEAFF | TGTGCCAGTAGTATAGACCCCGGAGGGAACACTGAAGCTTTCTTT
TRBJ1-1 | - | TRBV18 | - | CASSPQSEGSEAFF | TGTGCCAGCTCACCTCAAAGCGAAGGGAGCGAAGCTTTCTTT
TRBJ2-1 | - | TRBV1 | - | CTSSLPGTSGNNEQFF | TGCACCAGCAGCCTTCCCGGGACTAGCGGAAATAATGAGCAGTTCTTC
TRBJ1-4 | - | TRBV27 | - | CASRLLQGNEKLFF | TGTGCCAGCAGACTACTCCAGGGGAATGAAAAACTGTTTTTT
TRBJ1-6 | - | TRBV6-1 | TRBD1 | CASSVQGTSYNSPLHF | TGTGCCAGCAGTGTACAGGGGACCTCCTATAATTCACCCCTCCACTTT
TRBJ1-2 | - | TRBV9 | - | CASSPRVETF | TGTGCCAGCAGCCCCCGAGTCGAAACCTTC
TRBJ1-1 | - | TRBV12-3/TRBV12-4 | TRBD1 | CASSTGGTEAFF | TGTGCCAGCAGTACAGGGGGCACTGAAGCTTTCTTT
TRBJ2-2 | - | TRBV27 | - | CASSLTSTGELFF | TGTGCCAGCAGTTTAACTAGCACCGGGGAGCTGTTTTTT
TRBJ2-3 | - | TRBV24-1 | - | CATSDASGRVTDTQYF | TGTGCCACCAGTGATGCAAGCGGGCGAGTGACAGATACGCAGTATTTT
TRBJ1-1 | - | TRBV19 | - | CASSIGRTDGRGAFF | TGTGCCAGTAGTATCGGAAGGACGGACGGGAGAGGAGCTTTCTTT
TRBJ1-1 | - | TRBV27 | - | CASSSSRGGKPFF | TGTGCCAGCAGTTCCTCAAGGGGGGGGAAGCCTTTCTTT
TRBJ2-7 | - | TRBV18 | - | CASSLRVAYEQYF | TGTGCCAGCTCCCTACGTGTTGCCTACGAGCAGTACTTC
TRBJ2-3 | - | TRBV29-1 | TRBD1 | CSVGTGGRGTQYF | TGCAGCGTTGGGACAGGGGGCAGAGGTACGCAGTATTTT
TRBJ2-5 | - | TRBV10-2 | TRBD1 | CATWDRQETQYF | TGCGCCACTTGGGACAGACAAGAGACCCAGTACTTC
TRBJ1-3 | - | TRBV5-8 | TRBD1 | CASSLTGARSGNTIYF | TGTGCCAGCAGCTTGACAGGGGCCCGCTCTGGAAACACCATATATTTT
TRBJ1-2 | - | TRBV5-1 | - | CASSLGSNYGYTF | TGCGCCAGCAGCTTGGGGAGTAACTATGGCTACACCTTC
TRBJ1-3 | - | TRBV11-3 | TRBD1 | CASSPGQGPGNTIYF | TGTGCCAGCAGCCCGGGACAGGGGCCGGGAAACACCATATATTTT
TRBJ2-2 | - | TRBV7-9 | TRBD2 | CASSFYSGSPGELFF | TGTGCCAGCTCCTTCTATAGCGGGAGTCCCGGGGAGCTGTTTTTT
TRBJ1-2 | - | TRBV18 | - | CASSPGSLGHYGYTF | TGTGCCAGCTCACCGGGCTCGTTGGGGCACTATGGCTACACCTTC
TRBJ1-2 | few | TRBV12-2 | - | CASRLGNDRGGNDYGYTF | TGTGCAAGTCGCTTAGGGAACGATAGGGGGGGGAATGACTATGGCTACACCTTC
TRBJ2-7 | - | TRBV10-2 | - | CASTPSSYEQYF | TGCGCCAGCACCCCCAGCTCCTACGAGCAGTACTTC
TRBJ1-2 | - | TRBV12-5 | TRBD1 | CASGNPGQGHSGYTF | TGTGCTAGTGGTAATCCGGGACAGGGGCACTCTGGCTACACCTTC
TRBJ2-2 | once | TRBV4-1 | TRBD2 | CASSQPSSGGVNGELFF | TGCGCCAGCAGCCAACCCTCGAGCGGGGGCGTCAACGGGGAGCTGTTTTTT
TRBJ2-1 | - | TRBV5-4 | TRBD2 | CATESSGGSYNEQFF | TGTGCCACCGAGTCTAGCGGGGGCTCCTACAATGAGCAGTTCTTC
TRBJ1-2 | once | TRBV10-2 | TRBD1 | CASSDLGQPYGYTF | TGCGCCAGCAGTGACCTGGGACAGCCCTATGGCTACACCTTC
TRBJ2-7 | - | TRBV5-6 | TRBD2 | CASSLAGGYSYEQYF | TGTGCCAGCAGCTTGGCCGGGGGGTACTCCTACGAGCAGTACTTC
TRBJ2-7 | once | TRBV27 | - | CASSLKGEYYEQYF | TGTGCCAGCAGTTTGAAGGGGGAGTACTACGAGCAGTACTTC
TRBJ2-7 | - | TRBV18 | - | CASSPTGSSYEQYF | TGTGCCAGCTCACCAACAGGGAGCTCCTACGAGCAGTACTTC
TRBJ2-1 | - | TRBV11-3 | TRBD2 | CASSSRTSGVGVDEQFF | TGTGCCAGCAGCTCACGGACTAGCGGGGTGGGTGTAGATGAGCAGTTCTTC
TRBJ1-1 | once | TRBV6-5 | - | CASSYSTQGAFF | TGTGCCAGCAGTTACTCGACTCAGGGGGCTTTCTTT